The 13 T cell receptor beta chains below all came from one sample that was sequenced in a study of blood T cell repertoires in COVID-19. Profiling relied on immunoSEQ multiplex PCR, and the TCRdb table lists in-frame clones only, not all of them. The data hold about 69,000 clones, with 90% observed a single time. Sequencing was carried out using peripheral blood. The source of these receptors is a man in his fifties or sixties with acute or convalescent COVID-19.

The chain recombines TRBV9 with TRBJ2-3; 10 nucleotides match TRBD2. Per the germline V gene, CDR1 is SGDLS and CDR2 is YYNGEE. V shed 0 bases and J 2 bases; nucleotides not matched to a gene: 3. The CDR3 spans 16 residues. CDR3 in amino acids: CASSVGGTSVTDTQYF. Here the CDR3 DNA reads TGTGCCAGCAGCGTAGGAGGGACTAGCGTCACAGATACGCAGTATTTT.

V is TRBV27 and J is TRBJ1-6, with D perhaps matching TRBD1 (5 bases). The germline V and J ends were trimmed by 5 bases and 9 bases, with 17 bases remaining between them. The CDR3 runs 15 residues. Germline CDR1 MNHEY, CDR2 SMNVEV (reference sequence). The CDR3 bases are TGTGCCAGCAGTCCCGGGGCCCTGGGGGGTTCACCCCTCCACTTT. It encodes CASSPGALGGSPLHF.

The chain uses TRBV19 and TRBJ2-3; 7 bases map to TRBD2. The V segment lost 9 bases and the J segment 6 bases; nucleotides outside the gene matches: 9. Germline V gives CDR1 LNHDA, CDR2 SQIVND (reference sequence). CDR3 length equals 13 residues. CDR3 in amino acids: CASTREAGDTQYF. The CDR3 DNA reads as TGTGCCAGCACTCGGGAGGCCGGGGATACGCAGTATTTT.

The J gene is TRBJ2-2, the V gene TRBV5-4; D might be TRBD1 (5 bases). Trimming removed 1 base from V and 2 bases from J, with 9 bases in between. The germline gives CDR1 SGHNT, CDR2 YYREEE (reference sequence). This CDR3 is built from 15 residues. CDR3 sequence reads: CASSLWQGNTGELFF. CDR3 in DNA: TGTGCCAGCAGCTTGTGGCAGGGCAACACCGGGGAGCTGTTTTTT.

V is TRBV7-2 and J is TRBJ1-6, with a possible D match to TRBD1 (5 bases). With 3 bases removed from V and 6 bases from J, the gap between germline ends came to 12 bases. The CDR3 runs to 15 residues. Looked up from germline, CDR1 is SGHTA and CDR2 is FQGNSA. This CDR3 is CASSFEGVSNSPLHF. CDR3 nucleotide sequence: TGTGCCAGCAGCTTTGAAGGGGTTAGTAATTCACCCCTCCACTTT.

This clone has just one count. V and J are TRBV10-1 and TRBJ2-3; weak D call: TRBD1 (5 bases). Looked up from germline, CDR1 is WNHNN and CDR2 is SYGVQD (reference sequence). The CDR3 extends over 13 amino acids. The V end was cut by 4 bases, the J end by 6 bases, with 11 bases between. This CDR3 is CASSGGSMDTQYF. DNA for the CDR3: TGCGCCAGCAGTGGGGGCAGTATGGATACGCAGTATTTT.

The chain employs TRBV19 and TRBJ1-5; TRBD1 aligns across 9 bases. The CDR3 is 14 amino acids. J was trimmed by 2 bases and V by 8 bases; bases with no gene match: 4. Per the germline V gene, CDR1 is LNHDA and CDR2 is SQIVND (reference sequence). The CDR3 region has the DNA TGTGCCAGTTACGACAGGGGGGGCAATCAGCCCCAGCATTTT. Protein product: CASYDRGGNQPQHF.

This CDR3 reads CSASRMLERNEQFF. In nucleotides, the CDR3 is TGCAGTGCTAGTAGAATGCTAGAACGCAATGAGCAGTTCTTC. The J gene is TRBJ2-1, the V gene TRBV20-1; D unresolved. Germline V gene lookup returns CDR1 DFQATT and CDR2 SNEGSKA (reference sequence). The CDR3 has 14 amino acids. V lost 3 bases and J 6 bases, leaving 15 bases between the germline ends.

The chain carries TRBV7-9 and TRBJ2-3; TRBD1 might be the D (7 bases). The germline V gene has CDR1 SEHNR and CDR2 FQNEAQ (reference sequence). This CDR3 contains 15 residues. Trimming took off 5 bases at V and 0 bases at J, with 12 bases between the two ends. CDR3 coding DNA: TGTGCCAGCAGCGCGGGACAGCCTAGCACAGATACGCAGTATTTT. This encodes CASSAGQPSTDTQYF.

The J gene is TRBJ2-7, the V gene TRBV15, with a weak D call TRBD2 (6 bases). Between the trimmed V and J ends, which lost 1 base and 6 bases, there was a span of 13 bases. Germline V gene lookup returns CDR1 LNHNV and CDR2 YYDKDF (reference sequence). The CDR3 is 14 residues long. The CDR3 nucleotides read TGTGCCACCAGCAGAGTAGGGGACTTTCTCGAGCAGTACTTC. Encoded protein: CATSRVGDFLEQYF. Full variable domain (missing parts from reference TRBV15 and TRBJ2-7): DAMVIQNPRYQVTQFGKPVTLSCSQTLNHNVMYWYQQKSSQAPKLLFHYYDKDFNNEADTPDNFQSRRPNTSFCFLDIRSPGLGDTAMYLCATSRVGDFLEQYFGPGTRLTVT.

The chain is built from TRBV5-8 and TRBJ1-1; D is uncertain. This CDR3 spans 13 amino acids. The V gene's germline CDR1 is SGHTS and CDR2 YDEGEE. V was trimmed by 1 base and J by 1 base, leaving 5 bases between them. The CDR3 region has the DNA TGTGCCAGCAGCTTGCAGGAGAACACTGAAGCTTTCTTT. Translation gives CASSLQENTEAFF.

This sequence joins TRBV7-6 and TRBJ2-3, with 13 bases that match TRBD2. J lost 1 base, V lost 4 bases, and 8 bases had no gene match. The germline CDR1 and CDR2 sequences are SGHVS and FNYEAQ. CDR3 size: 18 residues. The CDR3 DNA reads as TGTGCCAGCAGCTCCGGGACTAGCGGGAAGGAGGGCACAGATACGCAGTATTTT. Translated: CASSSGTSGKEGTDTQYF.

This rearrangement joins TRBV12-3 or TRBV12-4 to TRBJ2-1; D gene unclear. The CDR3 has 12 residues. V lost 4 bases, J lost 3 bases, and 4 bases lay in between. The DNA of the CDR3 is TGTGCCAGCAGTTCTAACTACAATGAGCAGTTCTTC. Residues: CASSSNYNEQFF.